This T cell receptor (beta chain) originates from a study of T cell repertoires in cytomegalovirus infection. Across the whole study: In public TCR beta signatures, there were indications of both CMV infection and matching HLA type.

TCRdb ran MiXCR on the reads and lists one entry per CDR3 protein. Of some 920,000 distinct CDR3 sequences in the sample, around 32% were seen once. Whole-study results and caveats: Adding up the frequency of public TCR beta families identified people who carried CMV plus the relevant HLA. What dominated the ex vivo response were HLA-C-restricted CMV-specific TCR beta clonotypes.

This clonotype came up a few times. The antigen is unknown. Sequences were derived from cultured CD8+ T cells from PBMCs, sampled from culture after CMV antigen stimulation. This TCR derives from a human donor in good health (CMV status not recorded). Some clones in this sample may be carry-over from other donors' samples.

CDR3 region: CATGDRYNEQFF. The CDR3 DNA sequence: TGTGCCACCGGAGACAGGTACAATGAGCAGTTCTTC. The chain employs TRBV24-1 and TRBJ2-1, with TRBD1 as a possible D gene (6 bases). Trimming cost V 9 bases and J 4 bases, with 9 bases left between them. CDR3 length: 12 amino acids. Per the germline V gene, CDR1 is KGHDR and CDR2 is SFDVKD.